The rows below give T cell receptor beta chains drawn from one sample of a study of T cells after yellow fever vaccination. TCRdb re-called the 5' RACE reads with MiXCR, one entry per CDR3 protein. Of some 320,000 distinct CDR3 sequences in the sample, 8% to 10% were seen once. The starting material was PBMCs, obtained on the day of the first yellow fever vaccination. The origin of the receptors is a man aged 18 to 30 who received the YFV17D yellow fever vaccine. Each CDR3 is given with its conserved first and last residue. The order of the fields is J gene, D gene, V gene, clone size, CDR3 protein, CDR3 DNA. The D gene is left open where the match is weak. Clone size is stated in some rows and not others, as once, few, many or a class when expanded.

J gene: TRBJ2-2
D gene: -
V gene: TRBV2
clone size: -
CDR3 protein: CASRATGATGELFF
CDR3 DNA: TGTGCCAGCAGGGCCACAGGAGCGACCGGGGAGCTGTTTTTT

J gene: TRBJ1-5
D gene: -
V gene: TRBV29-1
clone size: -
CDR3 protein: CSVGEREQPQHF
CDR3 DNA: TGCAGCGTTGGAGAGAGGGAACAGCCCCAGCATTTT

J gene: TRBJ1-5
D gene: -
V gene: TRBV12-3/TRBV12-4
clone size: once
CDR3 protein: CASRYQRSGNQPQHF
CDR3 DNA: TGTGCCAGCAGGTATCAGCGATCGGGCAATCAGCCCCAGCATTTT

J gene: TRBJ2-1
D gene: -
V gene: TRBV11-3
clone size: few
CDR3 protein: CASSLGVSEQFF
CDR3 DNA: TGTGCCAGCAGCTTAGGCGTAAGTGAGCAGTTCTTC

J gene: TRBJ2-1
D gene: -
V gene: TRBV7-9
clone size: -
CDR3 protein: CASSPQTVENEQFF
CDR3 DNA: TGTGCCAGCAGCCCCCAGACGGTGGAGAATGAGCAGTTCTTC

J gene: TRBJ1-1
D gene: TRBD1
V gene: TRBV27
clone size: few
CDR3 protein: CASSSQGLTVNTEAFF
CDR3 DNA: TGTGCCAGCAGTTCACAGGGGCTCACGGTGAACACTGAAGCTTTCTTT

J gene: TRBJ1-1
D gene: -
V gene: TRBV4-1
clone size: many
CDR3 protein: CASSSTGQTEAFF
CDR3 DNA: TGCGCCAGCAGCTCGACAGGCCAAACTGAAGCTTTCTTT

J gene: TRBJ2-7
D gene: TRBD1
V gene: TRBV7-2
clone size: -
CDR3 protein: CASSPQGQGDYEQYF
CDR3 DNA: TGTGCCAGCAGCCCCCAAGGACAGGGTGACTACGAGCAGTACTTC

J gene: TRBJ1-1
D gene: -
V gene: TRBV18
clone size: many
CDR3 protein: CASSPQSNTEAFF
CDR3 DNA: TGTGCCAGCTCACCTCAGAGTAACACTGAAGCTTTCTTT

J gene: TRBJ2-4
D gene: -
V gene: TRBV7-2
clone size: few
CDR3 protein: CASSWRLAKNIQYF
CDR3 DNA: TGTGCCAGCAGCTGGAGATTAGCCAAAAACATTCAGTACTTC

J gene: TRBJ1-2
D gene: -
V gene: TRBV6-1
clone size: -
CDR3 protein: CASSETSQDPHGYTF
CDR3 DNA: TGTGCCAGCAGTGAAACGTCGCAGGACCCACATGGCTACACCTTC

J gene: TRBJ2-3
D gene: -
V gene: TRBV10-2
clone size: -
CDR3 protein: CASRRLAPDSTDTQYF
CDR3 DNA: TGCGCCTCCCGGCGGCTGGCACCAGATAGCACAGATACGCAGTATTTT

J gene: TRBJ2-3
D gene: -
V gene: TRBV28
clone size: -
CDR3 protein: CASSFPGISDTQYF
CDR3 DNA: TGTGCCAGCAGTTTCCCGGGAATCTCAGATACGCAGTATTTT

J gene: TRBJ2-5
D gene: -
V gene: TRBV2
clone size: -
CDR3 protein: CASMVQGGSETQYF
CDR3 DNA: TGTGCCAGCATGGTTCAGGGGGGCTCAGAGACCCAGTACTTC

J gene: TRBJ2-7
D gene: TRBD1
V gene: TRBV25-1
clone size: few
CDR3 protein: CASSRTGGGSYEQYF
CDR3 DNA: TGTGCCAGCAGTCGAACAGGGGGCGGATCCTACGAGCAGTACTTC

J gene: TRBJ2-1
D gene: -
V gene: TRBV12-3/TRBV12-4
clone size: few
CDR3 protein: CASSLGLHNNEQFF
CDR3 DNA: TGTGCCAGCAGCCTAGGACTTCACAACAATGAGCAGTTCTTC

J gene: TRBJ1-6
D gene: -
V gene: TRBV4-2
clone size: few
CDR3 protein: CASSPSRAGINSPLHF
CDR3 DNA: TGTGCCAGCAGCCCTAGTAGGGCAGGGATTAATTCACCCCTCCACTTT

J gene: TRBJ2-3
D gene: -
V gene: TRBV6-6
clone size: once
CDR3 protein: CASSYSPGEKTQYF
CDR3 DNA: TGTGCCAGCAGTTACTCGCCAGGCGAGAAAACGCAGTATTTT

J gene: TRBJ2-1
D gene: TRBD2
V gene: TRBV7-2
clone size: many
CDR3 protein: CASSLPTGTSGTNEQFF
CDR3 DNA: TGTGCCAGCAGCTTACCTACCGGGACTAGCGGGACCAATGAGCAGTTCTTC

J gene: TRBJ2-5
D gene: -
V gene: TRBV5-1
clone size: many
CDR3 protein: CASSSRALQETQYF
CDR3 DNA: TGCGCCAGCAGCTCCCGGGCACTCCAAGAGACCCAGTACTTC

J gene: TRBJ2-3
D gene: -
V gene: TRBV20-1
clone size: few
CDR3 protein: CSARDPTASTDTQYF
CDR3 DNA: TGCAGTGCTAGAGATCCGACGGCGAGCACAGATACGCAGTATTTT

J gene: TRBJ1-2
D gene: -
V gene: TRBV7-2
clone size: many
CDR3 protein: CASSQRANYGYTF
CDR3 DNA: TGTGCCAGCAGCCAGAGGGCAAACTATGGCTACACCTTC

J gene: TRBJ2-5
D gene: TRBD1
V gene: TRBV6-2/TRBV6-3
clone size: -
CDR3 protein: CANGQGVGETQYF
CDR3 DNA: TGTGCCAACGGACAGGGGGTTGGAGAGACCCAGTACTTC

J gene: TRBJ2-5
D gene: TRBD2
V gene: TRBV7-3
clone size: few
CDR3 protein: CASSRTSGAQETQYF
CDR3 DNA: TGTGCCAGCAGTCGGACTAGCGGGGCTCAAGAGACCCAGTACTTC

J gene: TRBJ2-1
D gene: TRBD1
V gene: TRBV6-5
clone size: many
CDR3 protein: CASSYAPGQGKDEQFF
CDR3 DNA: TGTGCCAGCAGTTACGCCCCGGGACAGGGTAAGGATGAGCAGTTCTTC

J gene: TRBJ2-7
D gene: TRBD1
V gene: TRBV5-1
clone size: -
CDR3 protein: CASSFQGDSSYEQYF
CDR3 DNA: TGCGCCAGCAGCTTCCAGGGGGATTCCTCCTACGAGCAGTACTTC

J gene: TRBJ1-1
D gene: -
V gene: TRBV12-3/TRBV12-4
clone size: -
CDR3 protein: CASSLGGGLDTEAFF
CDR3 DNA: TGTGCCAGCAGTTTAGGTGGGGGATTAGACACTGAAGCTTTCTTT

J gene: TRBJ1-1
D gene: -
V gene: TRBV12-3/TRBV12-4
clone size: few
CDR3 protein: CASSLGQNSRGTEAFF
CDR3 DNA: TGTGCCAGCAGTTTAGGGCAGAACTCTCGGGGCACTGAAGCTTTCTTT

J gene: TRBJ1-3
D gene: -
V gene: TRBV14
clone size: -
CDR3 protein: CASSPPVSSGNTIYF
CDR3 DNA: TGTGCCAGCAGCCCTCCCGTCAGCTCTGGAAACACCATATATTTT

J gene: TRBJ2-3
D gene: TRBD2
V gene: TRBV10-2
clone size: -
CDR3 protein: CASARVRGGKDTQYF
CDR3 DNA: TGCGCCAGCGCCCGGGTTCGGGGGGGCAAAGATACGCAGTATTTT

J gene: TRBJ2-3
D gene: -
V gene: TRBV20-1
clone size: -
CDR3 protein: CSARGASGDTQYF
CDR3 DNA: TGCAGTGCTAGGGGGGCCTCAGGAGATACGCAGTATTTT

J gene: TRBJ1-6
D gene: TRBD1
V gene: TRBV5-4
clone size: -
CDR3 protein: CASSLGVNRGNDSPLHF
CDR3 DNA: TGTGCCAGCAGCCTAGGGGTGAACAGGGGAAATGATTCACCCCTCCACTTT

J gene: TRBJ1-2
D gene: TRBD1
V gene: TRBV7-2
clone size: few
CDR3 protein: CASSSDRGLNYGYTF
CDR3 DNA: TGTGCCAGCAGCTCGGACAGGGGGCTTAACTATGGCTACACCTTC

J gene: TRBJ2-3
D gene: -
V gene: TRBV11-1
clone size: -
CDR3 protein: CASSLTEVSISTDTQYF
CDR3 DNA: TGTGCCAGCAGCTTAACTGAAGTAAGCATTAGCACAGATACGCAGTATTTT

J gene: TRBJ2-5
D gene: -
V gene: TRBV10-3
clone size: few
CDR3 protein: CATLGRGQETQYF
CDR3 DNA: TGTGCCACTTTGGGGCGGGGTCAAGAGACCCAGTACTTC

J gene: TRBJ2-1
D gene: -
V gene: TRBV18
clone size: -
CDR3 protein: CASSPYPGSYNEQFF
CDR3 DNA: TGTGCCAGCTCACCATACCCGGGCTCCTACAATGAGCAGTTCTTC